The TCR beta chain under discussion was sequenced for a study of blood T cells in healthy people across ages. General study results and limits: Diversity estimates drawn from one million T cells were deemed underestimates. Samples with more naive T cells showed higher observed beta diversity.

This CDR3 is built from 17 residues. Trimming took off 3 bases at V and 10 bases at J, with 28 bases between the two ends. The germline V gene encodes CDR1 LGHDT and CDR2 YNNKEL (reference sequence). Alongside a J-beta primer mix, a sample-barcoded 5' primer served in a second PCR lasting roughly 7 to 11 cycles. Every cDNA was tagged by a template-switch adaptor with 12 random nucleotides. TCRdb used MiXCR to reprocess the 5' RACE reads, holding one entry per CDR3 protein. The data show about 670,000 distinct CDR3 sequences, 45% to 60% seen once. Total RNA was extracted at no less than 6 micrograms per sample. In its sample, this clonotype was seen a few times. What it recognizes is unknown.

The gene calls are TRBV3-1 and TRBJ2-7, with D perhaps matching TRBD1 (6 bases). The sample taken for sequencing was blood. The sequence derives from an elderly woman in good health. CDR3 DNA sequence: TGTGCCAGCAGCCAGTTCCAGGGGCCAACCCAGGGATGGTCCCAGTACTTC. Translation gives CASSQFQGPTQGWSQYF.